This paragraph reports one T cell receptor beta chain. Its antigen target is currently unknown. No clone much larger than this one lies a single base away; base qualities are absent. Enrolling through a virtual design, the prospective study's participants ranged in age from roughly 18 to 100 years and lived across more than 20 United States geographic areas. To assign participants to cohorts, the prospective study relied on clinical history that participants themselves reported in a screening survey and a study questionnaire. For ImmuneRACE Cohort 3, a participant was defined as recovered based on two consecutive negative NP/OP PCR tests, clearance by a healthcare professional, or resolution of symptoms. Mobile phlebotomists in the prospective study collected whole blood, serum and a nasopharyngeal or oropharyngeal swab from every participant. Prospective study participants could optionally give additional blood draws and questionnaires over a roughly 2-month period. Prospective study blood samples were shipped either frozen or at room temperature before DNA extraction.

TCRbeta CDR3 regions were amplified from genomic DNA using the immunoSEQ Assay, a bias-controlled multiplex PCR. The paper's processing steps were these. Nucleated cell counts per sample were estimated from amplification of reference gene primers within the assay. To quantify the absolute abundance of each unique TCRbeta CDR3 rearrangement, sequence reads were collapsed and filtered. For each sample, productive Simpson clonality was calculated as the square root of Simpson's diversity index across productive rearrangements. The immuneACCESS repertoire file appears here via TCRdb, limited to in-frame rearrangements. These files lack a portion of the clones; in checked studies, under half of the deficit traces to unresolved V genes, and the cause of the others is not known. That table supplies the V and J calls and clone size; D and trimming were determined from the DNA. Present in this sample are around 310,000 clones, about 87% of which were seen just once. The ten largest clones represent less than 5.5% of the sample.

The record originates from a study of blood T cell repertoires in COVID-19 (TCRdb year 2020). As for the study more broadly: Collaborator samples came from the United States, Italy and Spain and covered acute and convalescent phases of COVID-19. Where available, HLA class I and class II types were obtained from metadata supplied by the sample provider rather than from assay-based typing. The repertoires were made available in a free public database intended to serve as a resource for research on the immune response to SARS-CoV-2. The dataset comprised deeply sampled blood TCRbeta repertoires from subjects exposed to, actively infected with, or recovered from COVID-19. Sample metadata almost always included a de-identified subject ID, COVID-19 status, age in years and sex. The material from the prospective study consisted of cDNA or gDNA derived from T cells, B-cell-depleted T cells, or PBMCs. Samples were obtained from the ongoing ImmuneRACE study (first 160 participants) and from some 1,300 subjects provided by 6 global collaborators.

Study-wide conclusions, independent of this receptor: The quantity of clinical and demographic metadata differed by source and by participant and was supplied without curation.

The clonotype originates from a man aged 25 to 40 who had recovered from COVID-19. Sequencing used PBMCs or T cells enriched from blood (not recorded which).

The DNA sequence reads TGTGCCAGCAGTCAGTCCTACGAGCAGTACTTC. Translated, it gives CASSQSYEQYF. The sequence is built from TRBV12-3 or TRBV12-4 and TRBJ2-7; the D gene lacks a confident call. V is pared back by 5 bases and J by 1 base, with 3 bases lying between the germline termini. The CDR3 holds 11 amino acids from the cysteine to the phenylalanine. Only CDR3 DNA is held: 33 bases, read in frame from base 1.